These T cell receptor beta chains were read from a single sample in a study of T-cell reconstitution after alpha-beta-depleted transplantation in children. TCRdb re-analysed the PCR reads in MiXCR, keeping a single row per CDR3 protein. The top ten hold under 45% of the sample, which has approximately 500,000 distinct CDR3 sequences, roughly 30% seen once. Specimen: PBMCs, collected before TCRalphabeta/CD19-depleted stem cell transplant. Receptor source: a boy younger than two with Wiskott-Aldrich syndrome, due to receive a stem cell transplant. CDR3s include the opening cysteine and the closing phenylalanine or tryptophan. The order of the fields is CDR3 DNA, CDR3 protein, V gene, D gene, J gene, clone size. D genes are given only for firm matches. The listing skips clone size in some rows; elsewhere it reads once, few, many or a size class.

CDR3nt: TGCAGTGCTAGAGGACTAGCGAGTGAGCAGTTCTTC
CDR3aa: CSARGLASEQFF
v_gene: TRBV20-1
d_gene: TRBD2
j_gene: TRBJ2-1
abundance: -

CDR3nt: TGCGCCAGCAGCGGAGGGTTGCGTGAAAAACTGTTTTTT
CDR3aa: CASSGGLREKLFF
v_gene: TRBV5-1
d_gene: -
j_gene: TRBJ1-4
abundance: -

CDR3nt: TGCGCCAGCAGCCTGGGTCCTAGCGGACAGTCCTACGAGCAGTACTTC
CDR3aa: CASSLGPSGQSYEQYF
v_gene: TRBV5-1
d_gene: -
j_gene: TRBJ2-7
abundance: -

CDR3nt: TGTGCCAGCAGAACGACACCTAACAATCAGCCCCAGCATTTT
CDR3aa: CASRTTPNNQPQHF
v_gene: TRBV6-2/TRBV6-3
d_gene: -
j_gene: TRBJ1-5
abundance: once

CDR3nt: TGCGCCAGCAGCCAAGCGAAGCCCGGGACTAGCGGGATCAATGAGCAGTTCTTC
CDR3aa: CASSQAKPGTSGINEQFF
v_gene: TRBV4-1
d_gene: TRBD2
j_gene: TRBJ2-1
abundance: few

CDR3nt: TGTGCCATCAGTGAGTCGATGGGGAACAATCAGCCCCAGCATTTT
CDR3aa: CAISESMGNNQPQHF
v_gene: TRBV10-3
d_gene: -
j_gene: TRBJ1-5
abundance: -

CDR3nt: TGCGCCAGCAGTCGTACGACTAGCGGGAGCACCAATGAGCAGTTCTTC
CDR3aa: CASSRTTSGSTNEQFF
v_gene: TRBV5-1
d_gene: TRBD2
j_gene: TRBJ2-1
abundance: -

CDR3nt: TGTGCCAGCAGCTCACCGGGACAGGGGGCCCAAGAGACCCAGTACTTC
CDR3aa: CASSSPGQGAQETQYF
v_gene: TRBV7-9
d_gene: TRBD1
j_gene: TRBJ2-5
abundance: few

CDR3nt: TGCGCCAGCAGCCATGAAAGGGGGGGAATGCTACAAGAGACCCAGTACTTC
CDR3aa: CASSHERGGMLQETQYF
v_gene: TRBV4-1
d_gene: -
j_gene: TRBJ2-5
abundance: -

CDR3nt: TGTGCCTTCTGGAATCCCCCGACTAGCGGGAGCCGGGGGGGGGAGCAGTTCTTC
CDR3aa: CAFWNPPTSGSRGGEQFF
v_gene: TRBV3-1
d_gene: TRBD2
j_gene: TRBJ2-1
abundance: -

CDR3nt: TGTGCCAGCAACCCGAACACCGGTGGGGACTATGGCTACACCTTC
CDR3aa: CASNPNTGGDYGYTF
v_gene: TRBV5-5
d_gene: -
j_gene: TRBJ1-2
abundance: few

CDR3nt: TGTGCCATCAGTGGAATAGGACTAGCGGGACCTAATGAGCAGTTCTTC
CDR3aa: CAISGIGLAGPNEQFF
v_gene: TRBV10-3
d_gene: TRBD2
j_gene: TRBJ2-1
abundance: few

CDR3nt: TGCGCCAGCAGCGCTCAGGGGGCTGAGGCCAACGTCCTGACTTTC
CDR3aa: CASSAQGAEANVLTF
v_gene: TRBV5-1
d_gene: TRBD1
j_gene: TRBJ2-6
abundance: few

CDR3nt: TGTGCCAGCAGAAGACTAGCGGGAGGGCCCGGTGAGCAGTTCTTC
CDR3aa: CASRRLAGGPGEQFF
v_gene: TRBV12-3/TRBV12-4
d_gene: TRBD2
j_gene: TRBJ2-1
abundance: -

CDR3nt: TGCAGTGCAGACGGACAGGGGGCTGGCACAGATACGCAGTATTTT
CDR3aa: CSADGQGAGTDTQYF
v_gene: TRBV20-1
d_gene: TRBD1
j_gene: TRBJ2-3
abundance: many

CDR3nt: TGTGCCAGCAGTTACGATCTCTACAATGAGCAGTTCTTC
CDR3aa: CASSYDLYNEQFF
v_gene: TRBV6-5
d_gene: -
j_gene: TRBJ2-1
abundance: few

CDR3nt: TGTGCCAGCAGTCCCGTACTAGCGGGAGCCAACAATGAGCAGTTCTTC
CDR3aa: CASSPVLAGANNEQFF
v_gene: TRBV27
d_gene: TRBD2
j_gene: TRBJ2-1
abundance: -

CDR3nt: TGCAGTGCTAGAAGAGGGGCTTCAAACACTGAAGCTTTCTTT
CDR3aa: CSARRGASNTEAFF
v_gene: TRBV20-1
d_gene: -
j_gene: TRBJ1-1
abundance: -

CDR3nt: TGTGCCAGCAGGCCCAGACAGATGAACACTGAAGCTTTCTTT
CDR3aa: CASRPRQMNTEAFF
v_gene: TRBV6-1
d_gene: -
j_gene: TRBJ1-1
abundance: few

CDR3nt: TGTGCCAGCAGCTTAGCCGGGACAGCCGAGCAGTACTTC
CDR3aa: CASSLAGTAEQYF
v_gene: TRBV7-9
d_gene: TRBD1
j_gene: TRBJ2-7
abundance: few

CDR3nt: TGTGCCACCAGCAGATCCCTTTCCGACAATGAGCAGTTCTTC
CDR3aa: CATSRSLSDNEQFF
v_gene: TRBV15
d_gene: -
j_gene: TRBJ2-1
abundance: few

CDR3nt: TGTGCCAGCATTGGTGTCACTGAAGCTTTCTTT
CDR3aa: CASIGVTEAFF
v_gene: TRBV28
d_gene: -
j_gene: TRBJ1-1
abundance: few

CDR3nt: TGCGCCAGCAGCGGACTAGCGGGTTCGGACACCGGGGAGCTGTTTTTT
CDR3aa: CASSGLAGSDTGELFF
v_gene: TRBV5-1
d_gene: TRBD2
j_gene: TRBJ2-2
abundance: few

CDR3nt: TGTGCCTGGAGTGGCAACCAAGAGACCCAGTACTTC
CDR3aa: CAWSGNQETQYF
v_gene: TRBV30
d_gene: -
j_gene: TRBJ2-5
abundance: -

CDR3nt: TGTGCCAGCAGCTTATCGTACGGGCAAGGGGAGCTGTTTTTT
CDR3aa: CASSLSYGQGELFF
v_gene: TRBV7-2
d_gene: -
j_gene: TRBJ2-2
abundance: -

CDR3nt: TGCGCCAGCAGCTTACCCCCGCGGTCGGAGACCCAGTACTTC
CDR3aa: CASSLPPRSETQYF
v_gene: TRBV5-1
d_gene: -
j_gene: TRBJ2-5
abundance: -

CDR3nt: TGCGCCAGCGGTAAGGGATCTAACTATGGCTACACCTTC
CDR3aa: CASGKGSNYGYTF
v_gene: TRBV5-1
d_gene: -
j_gene: TRBJ1-2
abundance: -

CDR3nt: TGTGCCAGCAGTCGCATGCCCGGGACAGCCATCCAAGAGACCCAGTACTTC
CDR3aa: CASSRMPGTAIQETQYF
v_gene: TRBV4-2
d_gene: TRBD1
j_gene: TRBJ2-5
abundance: -

CDR3nt: TGTGCCATCAGTGAGTCGGCTAGCGGGACAGATACGCAGTATTTT
CDR3aa: CAISESASGTDTQYF
v_gene: TRBV10-3
d_gene: TRBD2
j_gene: TRBJ2-3
abundance: few

CDR3nt: TGCGCCAGCAGCTTACTGTCTAGCGGGAGCAAGTCCAATGAGCAGTTCTTC
CDR3aa: CASSLLSSGSKSNEQFF
v_gene: TRBV5-1
d_gene: TRBD2
j_gene: TRBJ2-1
abundance: many